This record concerns one T cell receptor (beta chain) sequence. Its antigen remains unknown. These data originate in a study of T cells after yellow fever vaccination. Whole-study context: SMART-Seq v4 Ultra Low Input prepared the low-cell-number fractions. Whole-study findings and limits: Clones from primary vaccination mostly reappeared after the booster (around 96% CD4, approximately 91% CD8). CD4 and CD8 compartments shared a small share of clonotypes, likely from convergent recombination.

The V and J ends lost 1 base and 1 base, in that order; junction bases with no gene match: 10. Germline CDR1 is MNHEY and CDR2 is SMNVEV (reference sequence). The CDR3 totals 18 residues. MiXCR was run by TCRdb on the 5' RACE reads, yielding one entry per CDR3 protein. The data hold 150,000 to 200,000 distinct CDR3 sequences, with approximately 10% observed a single time. This clonotype originated in a man aged 18-30 years who received the YFV17D yellow fever vaccine. The starting material was CD8+ T cells sorted from PBMCs, obtained 45 days after the yellow fever booster vaccination. The chain employs TRBV27 and TRBJ1-5, with 7 bases identical to TRBD1. The CDR3 reads CASSLYSEGAVSNQPQHF. CDR3 nucleotide sequence: TGTGCCAGCAGTTTATATAGCGAGGGGGCCGTCAGCAATCAGCCCCAGCATTTT.